These T cell receptor beta chains were read from a single sample in a study of T cell responses to AZD1222 COVID-19 vaccine. TCRdb's copy holds only in-frame clones and misses some; the assay was immunoSEQ multiplex PCR. The data hold about 150,000 clones, with 86% observed a single time. Sequencing used peripheral blood, obtained on day 0 of MenACWY control vaccination. These receptors all come from an adult in good health. The CDR3 runs from the conserved cysteine through the conserved F or W. The order of the fields is V gene, J gene, CDR3 protein.

V gene: TRBV28; J gene: TRBJ1-4; CDR3 protein: CASTDARTGGEKLFF
V gene: TRBV6-5; J gene: TRBJ1-1; CDR3 protein: CASSWTGSTEAFF
V gene: TRBV10-3; J gene: TRBJ2-2; CDR3 protein: CAISTAPGRPTGELFF
V gene: TRBV4-3; J gene: TRBJ2-7; CDR3 protein: CASSQERTSGLGSSYEQYF
V gene: TRBV28; J gene: TRBJ2-5; CDR3 protein: CASRPGQGLAGGYQETQYF
V gene: TRBV28; J gene: TRBJ2-2; CDR3 protein: CASIIIRRGINTGELFF
V gene: TRBV7-7; J gene: TRBJ2-5; CDR3 protein: CASSPPGTAPEETQYF
V gene: TRBV7-2; J gene: TRBJ2-1; CDR3 protein: CASSLAGGGHYNEQFF
V gene: TRBV5-1; J gene: TRBJ1-2; CDR3 protein: CASSLAVRSYGYTF
V gene: TRBV24-1; J gene: TRBJ1-2; CDR3 protein: CATSASGRLPSHGYTF
V gene: TRBV7-9; J gene: TRBJ2-7; CDR3 protein: CASSPSAGLYEQYF
V gene: TRBV6-5; J gene: TRBJ2-7; CDR3 protein: CASSYSGESKEQYF
V gene: TRBV6-5; J gene: TRBJ1-5; CDR3 protein: CASRPVVNSNQPQHF
V gene: TRBV6-5; J gene: TRBJ2-6; CDR3 protein: CASKRSGANVLTF
V gene: TRBV6-2/TRBV6-3; J gene: TRBJ1-6; CDR3 protein: CASSSYLLNSPLHF